This T cell receptor (beta chain) was documented in a study of T-cell memory formation after mild COVID-19. Study observations and caveats: Cross-reactive memory appears to have joined, as suggested by some responding clones showing up in pre-infection memory.

This clonotype was seen repeatedly, ten times or more. Its specificity is not known. Germline values: CDR1 SGHTA, CDR2 FQGTGA. The V end lost 2 bases, the J end lost 3 bases, and 10 bases lay between the germline ends. This CDR3 has 14 residues. It was 5'RACE with constant-segment primers that produced the TCR alpha and TCR beta cDNA libraries, which carried sample barcodes and UMIs. TCRdb reprocessed the 5' RACE reads via MiXCR and lists one record per CDR3 protein. The sample holds around 210,000 distinct CDR3 sequences, around 9.1% seen once. V is TRBV7-3 and J is TRBJ2-5, with D possibly TRBD2 on 5 matching bases. This TCR was sampled from a man between 18 and 35 years old who had mild COVID-19 (a few samples of this study predate the infection). Cell type and time point are not known. The sample consisted of PBMCs or a T cell subset sorted from them (not recorded which). CDR3 amino acids: CASSLDRGKETQYF. For the CDR3, the DNA is TGTGCCAGCAGCTTAGATCGGGGTAAAGAGACCCAGTACTTC.